The present T cell receptor (beta chain) was sequenced within a study of T cell responses to AZD1222 COVID-19 vaccine. This clone appeared a few times. What it binds is not known. Profiled with immunoSEQ multiplex PCR; TCRdb holds only in-frame clones, not every one. The repertoire holds 150,000 to 200,000 clones, with approximately 90% as singletons. Study results and caveats: Repertoire sampling occurred only after the peak T cell response. Donors were chiefly white British, with a greater number of females, and clonal diversity was perhaps underestimated.

Germline CDR1 MNHNS, CDR2 SASEGT. Between the trimmed V and J ends, which lost 3 bases and 0 bases, there was a span of 15 bases. This CDR3 has 17 amino acids. The rearrangement links TRBV6-1 to TRBJ2-1, with no clear D. The clonotype comes from an adult who received the AZD1222 COVID-19 vaccine. The material sequenced was peripheral blood, taken 28 days after the second AZD1222 dose. The CDR3 nucleotides read TGTGCCAGCAGTGACCGACCCCCAGCAAGCTCCTACAATGAGCAGTTCTTC. Translating gives CASSDRPPASSYNEQFF.